A single TCR beta chain is shown here with its context. These data come from a study of blood T cell repertoires in COVID-19. TCRdb keeps only in-frame clones here, not all; method: immunoSEQ multiplex PCR. Of roughly 330,000 clones in the sample, about 89% are singletons; the top ten hold 5% to 7.5%. The CDR3 loop spans 13 amino acids. CDR1 and CDR2 (germline): LGHDT, YNNKEL (reference sequence). Trimming pared 6 bases from V and 4 bases from J, leaving 9 bases between. The clonotype comes from a man aged 18 to 29 who had recovered from COVID-19. The chain uses TRBV3-1 (or the pseudogene TRBV3-2) and TRBJ2-2; D uncertain. Sequenced material: peripheral blood. CDR3 residues: CASSPLRTGELFF. In nucleotides, the CDR3 is TGTGCCAGCAGTCCACTCCGCACCGGGGAGCTGTTTTTT.